A selection of T cell receptor beta chains follows, all from one sample in a study of low-dose radiotherapy and immunotherapy resistance in tumors. TCRdb itself ran the reads through MiXCR, one entry per CDR3 protein. The table includes tens of thousands of distinct CDR3 sequences, about 25% detected once. The specimen was PBMCs, collected before treatment. The receptor source for this set is a male donor with prostate cancer. CDR3s include the opening cysteine and the closing phenylalanine or tryptophan. The D gene is left open where the match is weak. For some rows the clone size is stated as once, few or many, or as a class when expanded; others skip it.

clone size,D gene,J gene,V gene,CDR3 DNA,CDR3 protein
NA,TRBD1,TRBJ2-6,TRBV5-1,TGCGCCAGCAGCCCCGGGACAGGGCCCGGGGCCAACGTCCTGACTTTC,CASSPGTGPGANVLTF
NA,NA,TRBJ2-2,TRBV7-9,TGTGCCAGCAGCCCCCCGGGGGACTACACCGGGGAGCTGTTTTTT,CASSPPGDYTGELFF
many,TRBD1,TRBJ2-4,TRBV5-1,TGCGCCAGCAGTCAGCCCGGACAGGGAGCAGCCAAAAACATTCAGTACTTC,CASSQPGQGAAKNIQYF
few,TRBD2,TRBJ2-3,TRBV28,TGTGCCAGCAGTTTACCGCACTGGCGGGAGGACCCAGATACGCAGTATTTT,CASSLPHWREDPDTQYF
many,NA,TRBJ2-6,TRBV30,TGTGCCTGGAAAATTGCATCTGGGGCCAACGTCCTGACTTTC,CAWKIASGANVLTF
NA,NA,TRBJ1-3,TRBV7-9,TGTGCCAGCAGCTCAGGGGTGTGGTTTGGAAACACCATATATTTT,CASSSGVWFGNTIYF
many,TRBD2,TRBJ2-2,TRBV18,TGTGCCAGCTCACCTTACGCGGGGGTCGACACCGGGGAGCTGTTTTTT,CASSPYAGVDTGELFF
many,TRBD1,TRBJ1-2,TRBV7-9,TGTGCCAGCAGCTTTCCGGGACAGGGGAAGGATGGCTACACCTTC,CASSFPGQGKDGYTF
many,TRBD2,TRBJ2-2,TRBV5-1,TGCGCCAGCAGCTTAAGGACTAGCGGACGATTTTTGAACACCGGGGAGCTGTTTTTT,CASSLRTSGRFLNTGELFF
many,NA,TRBJ2-7,TRBV29-1,TGCAGCGTTAACCCCGGGAATCGAGAGCAGTACTTC,CSVNPGNREQYF
many,NA,TRBJ2-7,TRBV7-2,TGTGCCAGCTCCGATCGGGAGTACTACGAGCAGTACTTC,CASSDREYYEQYF
many,TRBD2,TRBJ2-7,TRBV4-2,TGTGCCAGCAGCCAAGAGGAAGCTAGCGGGTTTGGGGAGCAGTACTTC,CASSQEEASGFGEQYF
many,NA,TRBJ2-3,TRBV5-4,TGTGCCAGTGGGGGGGGGGGGCTTTTGGATACGCAGTATTTT,CASGGGGLLDTQYF
many,NA,TRBJ2-1,TRBV5-4,TGTGCCAGCAGCTTGATGGGGAGCTCCTACAATGAGCAGTTCTTC,CASSLMGSSYNEQFF
NA,NA,TRBJ2-3,TRBV5-1,TGCGCCAGCAGCTTGGCCATAGGACTGGGGGAAGATACGCAGTATTTT,CASSLAIGLGEDTQYF
many,NA,TRBJ2-1,TRBV27,TGTGCCAGCAGTTTAATCCAGTCCAATGAGCAGTTCTTC,CASSLIQSNEQFF
many,TRBD1,TRBJ1-5,TRBV2,TGTGCCAGCAGTGATTACGGGACAGGGAGATTGACTCAGCCCCAGCATTTT,CASSDYGTGRLTQPQHF
many,NA,TRBJ2-5,TRBV5-6,TGTGCCAGCAGTTCCCTCACCGGGGGGACCCAGTACTTC,CASSSLTGGTQYF
many,NA,TRBJ2-2,TRBV9,TGTGCCAGCAGCCCCAGGGGGGTGGACGGGGAGCTGTTTTTT,CASSPRGVDGELFF
many,NA,TRBJ1-3,TRBV6-6,TGTGCCAGCAGCTTCCACGGGGCCTCTGGAAACACCATATATTTT,CASSFHGASGNTIYF
NA,NA,TRBJ2-1,TRBV5-6,TGTGCCAGCAGCTTCGGCACGCCCCGAGGTGGGCAGTTCTTC,CASSFGTPRGGQFF
many,TRBD1,TRBJ2-7,TRBV20-1,TGCAGTGCCACCGGGACAGGGATATACGAGCAGTACTTC,CSATGTGIYEQYF
many,TRBD1,TRBJ2-2,TRBV12-3/TRBV12-4,TGTGCCAGCAGGGGGGGACAGGGGGCTTCCGGGGAGCTGTTTTTT,CASRGGQGASGELFF
many,TRBD1,TRBJ1-1,TRBV27,TGTGCCAGCAGGATGATACAGGGGACGGCTTTCTTT,CASRMIQGTAFF
many,TRBD2,TRBJ2-7,TRBV4-1,TGCGCCAGCAGCCAAGATCGAGGGCTAGCGGGCTACGAGCAGTACTTC,CASSQDRGLAGYEQYF
few,NA,TRBJ1-6,TRBV9,TGTGCCAGCAGCGCCGGATCACCACCCCTCCACTTT,CASSAGSPPLHF
many,TRBD2,TRBJ2-3,TRBV5-6,TGTGCCAGCAGCTTGGTGCTAGCGGGAGGCACAGATACGCAGTATTTT,CASSLVLAGGTDTQYF
few,NA,TRBJ2-7,TRBV5-1,TGCGCCAGCAGCTACAACTACAGGGAAACCTACGAGCAGTACTTC,CASSYNYRETYEQYF
NA,TRBD1,TRBJ1-3,TRBV5-1,TGCGCCAGCAGCCTAGGACAGGGCCTCGGAAACACCATATATTTT,CASSLGQGLGNTIYF
many,NA,TRBJ2-7,TRBV2,TGTGCCAGCAGTGAACGTGAGGGCGCCTACGAGCAGTACTTC,CASSEREGAYEQYF
many,TRBD2,TRBJ2-7,TRBV5-1,TGCGCCAGCAGTCCCGGGACTAGCGGCTACGAGCAGTACTTC,CASSPGTSGYEQYF
NA,NA,TRBJ2-5,TRBV7-9,TGTGCCAGCAGCTTAGCCTGGGCCCCGCAAGAGACCCAGTACTTC,CASSLAWAPQETQYF
NA,TRBD2,TRBJ2-5,TRBV20-1,TGCAGTGCTAGGGGGACTAGCGGGAGCGGCGAGACCCAGTACTTC,CSARGTSGSGETQYF
many,TRBD2,TRBJ2-3,TRBV13,TGTGCCAGCAGCAGAACTAGCGGGAACGGAGATACGCAGTATTTT,CASSRTSGNGDTQYF
many,NA,TRBJ1-5,TRBV2,TGTGCCAGCAGTCCAGGGAGGGCTAGCAATCAGCCCCAGCATTTT,CASSPGRASNQPQHF
NA,NA,TRBJ1-1,TRBV2,TGTGCCAGCAGTGAAGCGGGGATGGAGGGAGTTACTGAAGCTTTCTTT,CASSEAGMEGVTEAFF
many,NA,TRBJ2-5,TRBV5-1,TGCGCCAGCAGCTTGGGGGGACCGTACCAAGAGACCCAGTACTTC,CASSLGGPYQETQYF
many,TRBD2,TRBJ2-5,TRBV7-9,TGTGCCAGCAGCTCAGGCGGACTAGCGGGAAAAGAGACCCAGTACTTC,CASSSGGLAGKETQYF
few,NA,TRBJ2-3,TRBV9,TGTGCCAGCAGCGTAGACGGGATGCGGGATACGCAGTATTTT,CASSVDGMRDTQYF
NA,TRBD1,TRBJ2-7,TRBV29-1,TGCAGCGTTGCACAGGGGATTTCCTACGAGCAGTACTTC,CSVAQGISYEQYF
once,TRBD2,TRBJ2-3,TRBV6-6,TGTGCCAGCAGTCACCGGACTAGCGGGAGATCTGATACGCAGTATTTT,CASSHRTSGRSDTQYF
many,NA,TRBJ1-1,TRBV10-3,TGTGCCATCAGCCTCTTGAACACTGAAGCTTTCTTT,CAISLLNTEAFF
many,NA,TRBJ2-3,TRBV14,TGTGCCAGCAGCCAAGGGCCCGGGATCGATACGCAGTATTTT,CASSQGPGIDTQYF
many,TRBD2,TRBJ2-1,TRBV20-1,TGCAGTGCCGGGACTAGCGGGAGTTATGAGCAGTTCTTC,CSAGTSGSYEQFF
many,NA,TRBJ1-6,TRBV20-1,TGCAGTGCTAGAGAGACGAGCTCCTATAATTCACCCCTCCACTTT,CSARETSSYNSPLHF
many,NA,TRBJ1-5,TRBV15,TGTGCCACCTCTTTAGGGAGGGTTGGTCAGCCCCAGCATTTT,CATSLGRVGQPQHF
many,NA,TRBJ2-3,TRBV28,TGTGCCAGCAGAAAAAGTGGCAGGAAGAGCACAGATACGCAGTATTTT,CASRKSGRKSTDTQYF
many,NA,TRBJ1-4,TRBV4-3,TGCGCCAGCAGCCTCAACAGGGTAATCGCTAATGAAAAACTGTTTTTT,CASSLNRVIANEKLFF
NA,NA,TRBJ2-5,TRBV7-2,TGTGCCAGCAGCCTGGGGCCGAAAGAGACCCAGTACTTC,CASSLGPKETQYF
many,NA,TRBJ1-5,TRBV6-1,TGTGCCAGCAGCCAGGAAAGTGGGAATCAGCCCCAGCATTTT,CASSQESGNQPQHF
NA,TRBD2,TRBJ2-1,TRBV5-1,TGCGCCAGCAGCTTGTCGCCTAGCGGGGGGGCCGTCAATGAGCAGTTCTTC,CASSLSPSGGAVNEQFF
many,NA,TRBJ2-1,TRBV6-2/TRBV6-3,TGTGCAGCGAGGGGGAGCTCCTACAATGAGCAGTTCTTC,CAARGSSYNEQFF
many,TRBD1,TRBJ2-1,TRBV30,TGTGCCTGGAGGGACAGGGGAGATGAGCAGTTCTTC,CAWRDRGDEQFF
many,NA,TRBJ2-7,TRBV12-5,TGTGCTAGTGGTGGGGACGGTCCCTACGAGCAGTACTTC,CASGGDGPYEQYF
many,NA,TRBJ2-3,TRBV29-1,TGCAGCGTAGTGACCACAGATACGCAGTATTTT,CSVVTTDTQYF
many,TRBD2,TRBJ2-5,TRBV24-1,TGTGCCACCAGTGAAGCGGGAGTGGTGGAGACCCAGTACTTC,CATSEAGVVETQYF
many,TRBD2,TRBJ2-2,TRBV10-2,TGCGCCAGCAGTAACAGCGGGAGGGGTCCCGGGGAGCTGTTTTTT,CASSNSGRGPGELFF
many,TRBD2,TRBJ2-7,TRBV11-2,TGTGCCAGCAGCTTATGGTCTAGCGGGAGGCCCTCCTACGAGCAGTACTTC,CASSLWSSGRPSYEQYF
many,TRBD2,TRBJ2-1,TRBV19,TGTGCCAGTAGTATAACCCCTAGCGGGCGTAACTACAATGAGCAGTTCTTC,CASSITPSGRNYNEQFF